Shown below are 16 T cell receptor beta chains from a single sample sequenced in a study of blood T cell repertoires in COVID-19. Repertoires were generated with immunoSEQ multiplex PCR, while TCRdb's copy carries only in-frame clones and drops some. The sample lists about 250,000 clones, approximately 90% seen once, with 8.8% in the top ten. The sequencing sample was made of PBMCs or T cells enriched from blood (not recorded which). The receptors were gathered from a man aged 35 to 55 who had recovered from COVID-19.

V and J are TRBV9 and TRBJ2-3, with 7 bases identical to TRBD2. The trim removed 7 bases at V and 6 bases at J, leaving 11 bases unmatched. This CDR3 contains 14 residues. Germline lookup yields CDR1 SGDLS and CDR2 YYNGEE. CDR3 DNA sequence: TGTGCCAGCTCTACCCGGGAGGCGGGGGATACGCAGTATTTT. Amino acids: CASSTREAGDTQYF. Looking up the rest from reference TRBV9 and TRBJ2-3 gives the full variable domain: DSGVTQTPKHLITATGQRVTLRCSPRSGDLSVYWYQQSLDQGLQFLIQYYNGEERAKGNILERFSAQQFPDLHSELNLSSLELGDSALYFCASSTREAGDTQYFGPGTRLTVL.

The chain recombines TRBV19 with TRBJ2-2, with unresolved D. Trimming took 3 bases from V and 6 from J, leaving 14 bases between them. There are 15 residues in the CDR3. Germline CDR1 and CDR2: LNHDA and SQIVND (reference sequence). CDR3: CASSISKSSPGELFF. The CDR3 region has the DNA TGTGCCAGTAGTATCTCGAAATCGAGCCCCGGGGAGCTGTTTTTT.

The J gene is TRBJ1-1, the V gene TRBV4-1, with TRBD1 matching 10 bases. The trim removed 3 bases at V and 4 bases at J, leaving 5 bases unmatched. CDR3 length: 15 amino acids. From germline, CDR1 is MGHRA and CDR2 YSYEKL. The chain's CDR3 is CASSQGQGLGTEAFF. CDR3 nucleotides: TGCGCCAGCAGCCAGGGACAGGGGTTGGGCACTGAAGCTTTCTTT.

This clone was counted a single time. The chain couples TRBV29-1 to TRBJ1-1; D not certain. V lost 4 bases and J lost 4, with 10 bases in between. There are 12 residues in the CDR3. Germline V gene data show CDR1 as SQVTM and CDR2 as ANQGSEA. This CDR3 is CSVATRGTEAFF. For the CDR3, the DNA is TGCAGCGTTGCGACGAGAGGCACTGAAGCTTTCTTT.

The genes are TRBV28 and TRBJ2-3; maybe TRBD1 (5 bases). Trimming shortened V by 3 bases and J by 0 bases, and 16 bases separated the two germline ends. CDR3 length: 17 amino acids. CDR1 and CDR2 from the germline V gene are MDHEN and SYDVKM. CDR3 DNA: TGTGCCAGCAGTTTGCATTCACAGGTTCCTAGCACAGATACGCAGTATTTT. Its translation: CASSLHSQVPSTDTQYF.

The rearrangement links TRBV7-8 to TRBJ1-1; D ambiguous. Trimming pared 0 bases from V and 2 bases from J, leaving 4 bases between. Germline CDR1 is SGHVS and CDR2 is FQNEAQ. This CDR3 has 13 residues. The CDR3 is CASSLATNTEAFF. For the CDR3, the DNA is TGTGCCAGCAGCTTAGCAACAAACACTGAAGCTTTCTTT.

This rearrangement joins TRBV5-1 to TRBJ2-7, with TRBD2 identical over 7 bases. J lost 4 bases, V lost 5 bases, and 6 bases had no gene match. The germline CDR1 and CDR2 sequences are SGHRS and YFSETQ. This CDR3 has 13 amino acids. The CDR3 nucleotides read TGCGCCAGCAGTTGGGACTACCCTTACGAGCAGTACTTC. This translates into CASSWDYPYEQYF.

The chain links TRBV7-6 to TRBJ1-6; tentative D call: TRBD1 (6 bases). The length of the CDR3 is 14 residues. Germline CDR1 reads SGHVS; CDR2 reads FNYEAQ. V was shortened by 5 bases and J by 7 bases, with 12 bases between the two germline ends. CDR3 amino acids: CASSLTGPNSPLHF. CDR3 nucleotides: TGTGCCAGCAGCCTAACAGGGCCGAATTCACCCCTCCACTTT.

The gene calls are TRBV15 and TRBJ2-7; 7 nucleotides align to TRBD1. This CDR3 has 17 amino acids. V gave up 4 bases and J gave up 1 base; unmatched junction bases: 13. CDR1 is LNHNV, CDR2 YYDKDF, per germline (reference sequence). CDR3 amino acids: CATSKTATGTDSYEQYF. CDR3 DNA sequence: TGTGCCACCAGCAAAACCGCAACCGGGACAGATTCCTACGAGCAGTACTTC.

Of note for this clone: This CDR3 is also generated by other DNA sequences in the sample. This sequence joins TRBV12-3 or TRBV12-4 and TRBJ2-5, with D unresolved. Trimming stripped 1 base from V and 2 bases from J, with 5 bases between. There are 13 residues in the CDR3. The CDR3 DNA follows: TGTGCCAGCAGTTTAGGGAGTCAAGAGACCCAGTACTTC. Translation: CASSLGSQETQYF.

The V call is TRBV6-5, the J call TRBJ1-6; D gene ambiguous. The germline V and J ends were trimmed by 2 bases and 10 bases, with 9 bases remaining between them. The CDR3 covers 13 residues. The germline CDR1 and CDR2 sequences are MNHEY and SVGAGI. CDR3 in amino acids: CASSYKLDSPLHF. CDR3 bases: TGTGCCAGCAGTTACAAGCTAGACTCACCCCTCCACTTT.

The chain employs TRBV7-3 and TRBJ2-1, with D uncertain. Trimming pared 5 bases from V and 4 bases from J, leaving 12 bases between. This CDR3 has 14 amino acids. Germline assignment: CDR1 SGHTA and CDR2 FQGTGA. The CDR3 bases are TGTGCCAGCAGCCCGAATAGCTTTTACAATGAGCAGTTCTTC. Its translation: CASSPNSFYNEQFF.

The genes are TRBV18 and TRBJ1-1, with D maybe TRBD1 (6 bases). CDR1 KGHSH and CDR2 LQKENI come from the germline V gene. Trimming removed 6 bases at V and 5 bases at J, with 16 bases between. This CDR3 comprises 14 residues. The CDR3 nucleotides read TGTGCCAGCTCCCTGGCGGGGGGCCAGACTGAAGCTTTCTTT. Encoded protein: CASSLAGGQTEAFF.

V gene TRBV10-2 combines with J gene TRBJ2-7, with TRBD2 matching over 11 bases. Trimming cost V 3 bases and J 6 bases; bases outside gene matches: 7. The length of the CDR3 is 15 residues. Germline V lookup: CDR1 WSHSY, CDR2 SAAADI. CDR3 nucleotide sequence: TGCGCCAGCAGTGAAGGCTGGCTAGCGGGAGGCGAGCAGTACTTC. This encodes CASSEGWLAGGEQYF.

The rearrangement uses TRBV18 and TRBJ1-6, with 7 bases lining up with TRBD1. Germline V gene lookup returns CDR1 KGHSH and CDR2 LQKENI. The length of the CDR3 is 14 residues. The V and J ends lost 6 bases and 6 bases, in that order; junction bases with no gene match: 5. The DNA for the CDR3 is TGTGCCAGCTCCCCGACAGGGATTAATTCACCCCTCCACTTT. Encoded protein: CASSPTGINSPLHF.

The chain carries TRBV10-3 and TRBJ2-7; 8 positions agree with TRBD1. The CDR3 contains 14 residues. The V gene end was trimmed by 4 bases and the J gene end by 5 bases; junction bases not matched to a gene: 7. Germline V gene sequence: CDR1 ENHRY, CDR2 SYGVKD. CDR3 DNA: TGTGCCATCAGTGGCCGGGACAGGTGGGACGAGCAGTACTTC. Residues: CAISGRDRWDEQYF.